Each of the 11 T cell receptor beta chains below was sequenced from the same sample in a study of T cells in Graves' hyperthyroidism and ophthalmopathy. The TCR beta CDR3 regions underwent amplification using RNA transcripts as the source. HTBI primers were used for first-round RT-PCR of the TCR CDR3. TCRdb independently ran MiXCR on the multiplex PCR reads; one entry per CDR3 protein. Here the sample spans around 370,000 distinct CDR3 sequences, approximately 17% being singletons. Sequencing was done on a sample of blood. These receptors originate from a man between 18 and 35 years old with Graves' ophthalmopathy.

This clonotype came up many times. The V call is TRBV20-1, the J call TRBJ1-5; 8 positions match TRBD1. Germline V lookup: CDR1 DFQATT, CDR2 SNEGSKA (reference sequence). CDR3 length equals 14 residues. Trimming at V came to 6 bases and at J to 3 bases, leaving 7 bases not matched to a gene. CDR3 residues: CSAFSGGFNQPQHF. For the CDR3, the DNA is TGCAGTGCGTTCTCAGGGGGCTTCAATCAGCCCCAGCATTTT.

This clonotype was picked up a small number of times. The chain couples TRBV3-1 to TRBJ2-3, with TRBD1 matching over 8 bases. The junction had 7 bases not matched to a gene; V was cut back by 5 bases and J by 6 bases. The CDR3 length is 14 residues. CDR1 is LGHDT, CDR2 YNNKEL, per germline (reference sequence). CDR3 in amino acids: CASSWQGARDTQYF. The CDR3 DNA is TGTGCCAGCAGCTGGCAGGGGGCTAGGGATACGCAGTATTTT.

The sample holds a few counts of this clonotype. CDR3 sequence: CASSVGQGGHEQYF. Written as DNA, the CDR3 is TGTGCCAGCAGCGTAGGGCAGGGTGGCCACGAGCAGTACTTC. V and J are TRBV9 and TRBJ2-7; a weak D match, TRBD1 (5 bases). The germline V gene encodes CDR1 SGDLS and CDR2 YYNGEE. V was trimmed by 0 bases and J by 5 bases, leaving 12 bases between them. The CDR3 totals 14 residues.

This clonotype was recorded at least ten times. CDR3 bases: TGTGCCATCAGGGGACAGGGCGGCACTGAAGCTTTCTTT. Its protein product is CAIRGQGGTEAFF. The chain employs TRBV10-3 and TRBJ1-1; 9 bases are a match to TRBD1. The V and J ends lost 6 bases and 4 bases, in that order; junction bases with no gene match: 3. This CDR3 comprises 13 residues. CDR1 and CDR2 (germline): ENHRY, SYGVKD.

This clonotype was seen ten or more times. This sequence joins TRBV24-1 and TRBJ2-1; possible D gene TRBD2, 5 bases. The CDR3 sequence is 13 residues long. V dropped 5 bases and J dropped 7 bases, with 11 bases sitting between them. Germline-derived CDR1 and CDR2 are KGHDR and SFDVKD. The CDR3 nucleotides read TGTGCCACCAGTGTCTCAACGGGAAATGAGCAGTTCTTC. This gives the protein CATSVSTGNEQFF.

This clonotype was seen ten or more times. In nucleotides, the CDR3 is TGTGCCATCAGATCGACAGGGCTAGTCGAGCAGTACTTC. It codes for CAIRSTGLVEQYF. The gene calls are TRBV10-3 and TRBJ2-7, with 7 bases lining up with TRBD1. The CDR3 runs to 13 residues. The J segment lost 6 bases and the V segment lost 6 bases, leaving 8 bases of the junction unmatched. Germline V gives CDR1 ENHRY, CDR2 SYGVKD.

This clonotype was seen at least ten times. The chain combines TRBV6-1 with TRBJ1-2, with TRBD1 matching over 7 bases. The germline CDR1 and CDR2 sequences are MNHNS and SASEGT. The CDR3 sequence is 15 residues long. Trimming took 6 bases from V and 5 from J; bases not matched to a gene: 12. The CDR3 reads CASSTAAGTEYGYTF. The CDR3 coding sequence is TGTGCCAGCAGCACCGCTGCCGGGACAGAATATGGCTACACCTTC.

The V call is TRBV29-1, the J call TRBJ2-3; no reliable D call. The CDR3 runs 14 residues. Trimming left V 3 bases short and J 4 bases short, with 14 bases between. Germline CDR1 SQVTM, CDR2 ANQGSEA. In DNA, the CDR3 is TGCAGCGTTGAGGACCCAGAAGGGCCAGATACGCAGTATTTT. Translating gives CSVEDPEGPDTQYF.

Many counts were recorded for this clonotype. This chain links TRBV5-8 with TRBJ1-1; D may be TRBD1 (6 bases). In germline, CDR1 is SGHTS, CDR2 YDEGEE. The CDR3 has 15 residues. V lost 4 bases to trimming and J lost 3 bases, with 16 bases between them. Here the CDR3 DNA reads TGTGCCAGCAGCCCCCAGGTGGCAGGGGACACTGAAGCTTTCTTT. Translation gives CASSPQVAGDTEAFF.

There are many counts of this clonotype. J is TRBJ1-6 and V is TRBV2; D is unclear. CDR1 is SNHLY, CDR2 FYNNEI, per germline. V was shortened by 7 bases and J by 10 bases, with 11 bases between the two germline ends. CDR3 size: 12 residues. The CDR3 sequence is CASKAERSPLHF. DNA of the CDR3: TGTGCCAGCAAGGCAGAGCGCTCACCCCTCCACTTT. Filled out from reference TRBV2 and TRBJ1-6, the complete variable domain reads EPEVTQTPSHQVTQMGQEVILRCVPISNHLYFYWYRQILGQKVEFLVSFYNNEISEKSEIFDDQFSVERPDGSNFTLKIRSTKLEDSAMYFCASKAERSPLHFGNGTRLTVT.

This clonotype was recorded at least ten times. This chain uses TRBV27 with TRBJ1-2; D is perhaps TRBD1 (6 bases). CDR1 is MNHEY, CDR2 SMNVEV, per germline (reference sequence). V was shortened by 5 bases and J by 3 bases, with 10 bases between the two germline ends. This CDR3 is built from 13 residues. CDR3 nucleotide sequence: TGTGCCAGCAGTCAGCCAGGGGACTATGGCTACACCTTC. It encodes CASSQPGDYGYTF.